This TCR beta chain was recovered during a study of vaccination effects on CD4 cells after COVID-19. Overall study results and limits: Cross-reactivity with common cold coronaviruses was shown by only 1 of 255 vaccine-induced clones in healthy vaccinees.

Profiling relied on immunoSEQ multiplex PCR, and the TCRdb table lists in-frame clones only, not all of them. Of 15,000 to 20,000 clones listed, roughly 76% were seen once; the top ten hold approximately 17%. Ahead of sequencing, the ViraFEST assay grew antigen-specific CD4+ T cells using viral peptide pools. The culture ran for roughly ten days before CD4+ T cells were isolated. The participants, recipients of two vaccine doses, got either BNT162b2 or mRNA-1273. The length of the CDR3 is 12 residues. V lost 6 bases and J lost 4, with 6 bases in between. Concerning this clone itself: The antigen is not known.

The sequenced sample was CD4+ T cells from PBMCs cultured with HCoV-NL63 spike peptides, obtained after COVID-19 vaccination. The chain is built from TRBV12-3 or TRBV12-4 and TRBJ2-2, with unresolved D. The receptor's source is a human donor who received a COVID-19 vaccine. CDR3 in DNA: TGTGCCAGCAGCTTACTCACCGGGGAGCTGTTTTTT. Protein: CASSLLTGELFF.